This TCR beta chain was sequenced for a study of vaccination and CD4 T cells after COVID-19. Overall study: Six males and four females, two of them Hispanic, were enrolled as convalescents. Overlapping spike peptides of SARS-CoV-2, HCoV-NL63, HCoV-OC43 and HCoV-229E stimulated the cells. Findings and limits, study-wide: Spike mono-reactivity held for 304 of 307 vaccine-specific clones in convalescent patients.

Comment on this clonotype: Antigen: not known.

Cultured CD4+ T cells had their DNA profiled by the Oncomine TCR Beta short-read assay. One entry per CDR3 protein, called by TCRdb with MiXCR from the PCR reads. The table includes 13,000 or so distinct CDR3 sequences, around 50% detected once. Treatment meaning: roughly ten-day PBMC culture with coronavirus spike peptide pools or control peptides (ViraFEST assay). The culture of about 2 million PBMCs per well included 8 to 10 IU/ml IL-2 and 9.5 to 10 ug/ml peptide pools. The CDR3 has 15 amino acids. Germline CDR1 and CDR2: MNHNS and SASEGT. J gave up 8 bases and V 0 bases, and 9 bases lay outside the gene matches.

Sequenced material: cultured CD4+ T cells from blood, taken after SARS-CoV-2 vaccination. This clonotype was obtained from a human donor with COVID-19. The V call is TRBV6-1, the J call TRBJ1-2; TRBD1 matches at 7 bases. Written as DNA, the CDR3 is TGTGCCAGCAGTGAAGCTTCAGGGGGGCGCGGCGGCTACACCTTC. Translation gives CASSEASGGRGGYTF.